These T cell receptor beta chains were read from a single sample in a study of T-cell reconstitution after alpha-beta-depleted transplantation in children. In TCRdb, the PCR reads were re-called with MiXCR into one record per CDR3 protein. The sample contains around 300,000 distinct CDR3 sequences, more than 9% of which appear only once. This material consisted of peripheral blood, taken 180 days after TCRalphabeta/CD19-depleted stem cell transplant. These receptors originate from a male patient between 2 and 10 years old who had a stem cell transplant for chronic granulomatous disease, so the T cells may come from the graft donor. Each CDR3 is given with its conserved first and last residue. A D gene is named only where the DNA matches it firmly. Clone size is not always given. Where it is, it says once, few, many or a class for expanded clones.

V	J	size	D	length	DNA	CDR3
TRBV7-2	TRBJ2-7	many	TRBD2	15	TGTGCCAGCAGCTGGGGACTAGCGGTTACCTACGAGCAGTACTTC	CASSWGLAVTYEQYF
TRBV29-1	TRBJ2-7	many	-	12	TGCAGCGTTGGGGACGGACTCTACGAGCAGTACTTC	CSVGDGLYEQYF
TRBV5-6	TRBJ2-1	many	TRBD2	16	TGTGCCAGCAGCTTACCTAGCGGGAATTCCTACAATGAGCAGTTCTTC	CASSLPSGNSYNEQFF
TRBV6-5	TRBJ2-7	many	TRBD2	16	TGTGCCAGCAGTTACTCGACTAGCGGGCTCTCCTACGAGCAGTACTTC	CASSYSTSGLSYEQYF
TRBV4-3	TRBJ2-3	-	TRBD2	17	TGCGCCAGCAGCCAAGGGGTAGCGGGGGGAAGCACAGATACGCAGTATTTT	CASSQGVAGGSTDTQYF
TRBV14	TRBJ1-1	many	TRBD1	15	TGTGCCAGCAGCCTCCTCGGACAGGTGGGCACTGAAGCTTTCTTT	CASSLLGQVGTEAFF
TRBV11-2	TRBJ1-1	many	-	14	TGTGCCAGCAGCTTCAGGACAGCGAACACTGAAGCTTTCTTT	CASSFRTANTEAFF
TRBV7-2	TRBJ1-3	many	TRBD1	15	TGTGCCAGCTCCGAAGCAGGGGGCGCATCGAACACCATATATTTT	CASSEAGGASNTIYF
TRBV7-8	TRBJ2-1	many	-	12	TGTGCCAGCAGCTTAGCGGCGGATGAGCAGTTCTTC	CASSLAADEQFF
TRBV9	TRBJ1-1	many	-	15	TGTGCCAGCAGCGGAGCAGGGGCTCATTACACTGAAGCTTTCTTT	CASSGAGAHYTEAFF
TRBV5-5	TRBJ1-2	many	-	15	TGTGCCAGCAGCCCCGGCTTGACAGGAACCTATGGCTACACCTTC	CASSPGLTGTYGYTF
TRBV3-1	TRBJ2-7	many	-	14	TGTGCCAGCAGCCAATTTCGGGGAAGCTACGAGCAGTACTTC	CASSQFRGSYEQYF
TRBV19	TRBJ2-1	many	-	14	TGTGCCAGTAGTATACAGGGTATTGGGGATGAGCAGTTCTTC	CASSIQGIGDEQFF
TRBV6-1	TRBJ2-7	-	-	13	TGTGCCAGCAGTGCAGACAGGAACTACGAGCAGTACTTC	CASSADRNYEQYF
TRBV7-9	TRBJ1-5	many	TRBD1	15	TGTGCCAGCAGCTCCACAGGGGGCATCAATCAGCCCCAGCATTTT	CASSSTGGINQPQHF
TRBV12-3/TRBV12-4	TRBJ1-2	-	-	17	TGTGCCAGCAGTTTGCGGTTTGGGCCGACCGGTTGGTTCAGCAATACCTTC	CASSLRFGPTGWFSNTF
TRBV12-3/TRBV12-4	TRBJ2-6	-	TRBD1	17	TGTGCCAGCACCGGGGACAGGGGAATGGTTGGGGCCAACGTCCTGACTTTC	CASTGDRGMVGANVLTF
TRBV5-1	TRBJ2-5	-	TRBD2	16	TGCGCCAGCAGCCACCCGGGACTAGCGGAACAAGAGACCCAGTACTTC	CASSHPGLAEQETQYF
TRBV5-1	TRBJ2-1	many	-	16	TGCGCCAGCAGCTTGGGGGCCGGGGGCAGAGACAATGAGCAGTTCTTC	CASSLGAGGRDNEQFF
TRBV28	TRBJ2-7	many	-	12	TGTGCCAGCAGTTCCAATCCTAACGAGCAGTACTTC	CASSSNPNEQYF
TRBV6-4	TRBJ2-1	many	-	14	TGTGCCAGCAGTGAGGGACAAGACTACAATGAGCAGTTCTTC	CASSEGQDYNEQFF
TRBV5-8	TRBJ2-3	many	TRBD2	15	TGTGCCAGCGCGCGCACTAGCGGGGTGACAGATACGCAGTATTTT	CASARTSGVTDTQYF
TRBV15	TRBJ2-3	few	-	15	TGTGCCACCAGCAGAAAACCAAGGTTAACAGATACGCAGTATTTT	CATSRKPRLTDTQYF
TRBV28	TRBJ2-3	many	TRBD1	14	TGTGCCAGCAGTCCCCTACAGGGGTCAGATACGCAGTATTTT	CASSPLQGSDTQYF
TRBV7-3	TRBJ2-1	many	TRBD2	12	TGTGCCAGCAGCACTCTAGCGGGTGAGCAGTTCTTC	CASSTLAGEQFF
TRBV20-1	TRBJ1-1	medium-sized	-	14	TGCAGTGCTAGAATGGGCCGTTTTAACACTGAAGCTTTCTTT	CSARMGRFNTEAFF
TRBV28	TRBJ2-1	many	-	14	TGTGCCAGCAGTTTGACAGAAATGGGAAATGAGCAGTTCTTC	CASSLTEMGNEQFF
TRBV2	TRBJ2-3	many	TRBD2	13	TGTGCCACCCATCTAGCGGTCACAGATACGCAGTATTTT	CATHLAVTDTQYF
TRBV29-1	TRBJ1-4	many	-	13	TGCAGCGTTGTGGCGGGGACCAATGAAAAACTGTTTTTT	CSVVAGTNEKLFF
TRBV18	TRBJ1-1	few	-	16	TGTGCCAGCTCACCCCTCACGAGGTCCCTGAACACTGAAGCTTTCTTT	CASSPLTRSLNTEAFF
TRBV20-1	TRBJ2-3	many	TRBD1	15	TGCAGTGCTCGAACCGGGACAGGGGGCACAGATACGCAGTATTTT	CSARTGTGGTDTQYF
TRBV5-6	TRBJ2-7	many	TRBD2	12	TGTGCCAGCAGCTGGGGACTAGCGATGCAGTACTTC	CASSWGLAMQYF
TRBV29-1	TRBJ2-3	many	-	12	TGCAGCGTTCGACGGGCAGGGGATACGCAGTATTTT	CSVRRAGDTQYF